The 14 T cell receptor beta chains below were found in one sample sequenced in a study of T cell repertoires in cytomegalovirus infection. TCRdb reprocessed the reads via MiXCR and lists one record per CDR3 protein. The sample contains tens of thousands of distinct CDR3 sequences, approximately 3.7% of which appear only once. The sample was PBMCs. Receptors were obtained from a human donor in good health (CMV status not recorded). Some clones in this sample may be carry-over from other donors' samples.

This clonotype was found many times. The rearrangement links TRBV28 to TRBJ2-7; D is perhaps TRBD1 (6 bases). The germline V gene has CDR1 MDHEN and CDR2 SYDVKM. Trimming took off 3 bases at V and 2 bases at J, with 11 bases between the two ends. The CDR3 spans 14 residues. CDR3 sequence: CASSFLRTAYEQYF. The CDR3 DNA is TGTGCCAGCAGTTTCCTGCGGACAGCCTACGAGCAGTACTTC.

Of note for this clonotype: This could be a read error, since a much larger clone is one nucleotide away. The rearrangement joins TRBV19 to TRBJ1-6; D remains unclear. The CDR3 totals 13 residues. Germline-derived CDR1 and CDR2 are LNHDA and SQIVND (reference sequence). CDR3 in DNA: TGTGCCAGTAAGCCGGGCCAAAATTCACTCCTCCACTTT. It translates to CASKPGQNSLLHF.

This clonotype was detected ten times or more. The V call is TRBV20-1, the J call TRBJ1-5; D is unclear. Germline V gives CDR1 DFQATT, CDR2 SNEGSKA (reference sequence). The CDR3 extends over 14 amino acids. V was trimmed by 5 bases and J by 2 bases, leaving 13 bases between them. The CDR3: CSAGGSSGNQPQHF. CDR3 nucleotide sequence: TGCAGTGCTGGAGGGTCCAGTGGCAATCAGCCCCAGCATTTT.

In this sample, this clonotype turned up many times. The rearrangement links TRBV7-2 to TRBJ2-7, with D possibly being TRBD1 (5 bases). The CDR3 runs to 12 residues. V was shortened by 8 bases and J by 2 bases, with 10 bases between the two germline ends. Germline CDR1 reads SGHTA; CDR2 reads FQGNSA. The DNA for the CDR3 is TGTGCCAGCGGACCAGGGACCTACGAGCAGTACTTC. Protein: CASGPGTYEQYF.

This clonotype appeared many times. V is TRBV12-3 or TRBV12-4 and J is TRBJ1-5; D is unclear. The germline V and J ends were trimmed by 3 bases and 4 bases, with 10 bases remaining between them. The length of the CDR3 is 14 residues. For the CDR3, the DNA is TGTGCCAGCAGTTTTTATGGGCTAAATCAGCCCCAGCATTTT. Its protein is CASSFYGLNQPQHF.

This clonotype was counted many times. The chain combines TRBV5-5 with TRBJ2-1; D unresolved. The CDR3 runs 16 residues. Trimming stripped 4 bases from V and 0 bases from J, with 14 bases between. Germline V CDR1 and CDR2: SGHKS, YYEKEE (reference sequence). As DNA, the CDR3 is TGTGCCAGCAGCCCTGGAATGTGGGGCTCCTACAATGAGCAGTTCTTC. Its translation: CASSPGMWGSYNEQFF. Drawing the rest from reference TRBV5-5 and TRBJ2-1, the complete variable domain is DAGVTQSPTHLIKTRGQQVTLRCSPISGHKSVSWYQQVLGQGPQFIFQYYEKEERGRGNFPDRFSARQFPNYSSELNVNALLLGDSALYLCASSPGMWGSYNEQFFGPGTRLTVL.

This clonotype was seen at least ten times. The gene calls are TRBV20-1 and TRBJ2-7; D gene ambiguous. The CDR3 spans 13 residues. Trimming shortened V by 3 bases and J by 2 bases, and 11 bases separated the two germline ends. Germline CDR1 and CDR2: DFQATT and SNEGSKA (reference sequence). CDR3 sequence: CSASSRATYEQYF. CDR3 DNA sequence: TGCAGTGCTAGTAGCCGGGCTACCTACGAGCAGTACTTC.

This clonotype was counted at least ten times. The V and J genes are TRBV20-1 and TRBJ1-1; D uncertain. V was trimmed by 4 bases and J by 2 bases, leaving 5 bases between them. The CDR3 sequence is 11 residues long. Germline values: CDR1 DFQATT, CDR2 SNEGSKA (reference sequence). The CDR3 DNA follows: TGCAGTGCTACCTATAACACTGAAGCTTTCTTT. It codes for CSATYNTEAFF.

The table lists this clonotype with many counts. The J gene is TRBJ2-3, the V gene TRBV6-5, with 7 bases identical to TRBD2. Germline CDR1 and CDR2: MNHEY and SVGAGI. CDR3 length equals 15 residues. Trimming at V came to 6 bases and at J to 4 bases, leaving 10 bases not matched to a gene. The CDR3 bases are TGTGCCAGCAGCGACCTGACTAGCCTCTCAGATACGCAGTATTTT. Its protein is CASSDLTSLSDTQYF.

Many counts were recorded for this clonotype. The rearrangement uses TRBV6-5 and TRBJ2-3; 7 nucleotides match TRBD2. Germline lookup yields CDR1 MNHEY and CDR2 SVGAGI. CDR3 length equals 13 residues. Unmatched junction bases numbered 4, after V lost 2 bases and J lost 8 bases. CDR3 amino acids: CASSYGPGGTQYF. CDR3 in DNA: TGTGCCAGCAGTTACGGTCCGGGAGGTACGCAGTATTTT.

This clonotype has ten or more counts. The rearrangement uses TRBV20-1 and TRBJ2-3; 7 bases match TRBD1. CDR1 is DFQATT, CDR2 SNEGSKA, per germline (reference sequence). V was pared by 0 bases and J by 3 bases, with 3 bases of the junction left unmatched. CDR3 length equals 14 residues. CDR3 nucleotide sequence: TGCAGTGCTAGAGATAGCAGGGGGACAGATACGCAGTATTTT. Translated: CSARDSRGTDTQYF.

The rearrangement links TRBV13 to TRBJ1-2; D perhaps matches TRBD1 (5 bases). With 0 bases removed from V and 0 bases from J, the gap between germline ends came to 17 bases. Germline V CDR1 and CDR2: PRHDT, FYEKMQ (reference sequence). The CDR3 contains 18 residues. Here the CDR3 DNA reads TGTGCCAGCAGCTTAGGCCAGGGTCTTTCGACTCCTAACTATGGCTACACCTTC. It encodes CASSLGQGLSTPNYGYTF.

This clonotype showed up many times. The chain carries TRBV24-1 and TRBJ1-5; D gene ambiguous. This CDR3 has 13 amino acids. The V end lost 8 bases, the J end lost 0 bases, and 7 bases lay between the germline ends. Germline V gene lookup returns CDR1 KGHDR and CDR2 SFDVKD. The CDR3 spells CATNAGSNQPQHF. CDR3 DNA: TGTGCCACCAACGCGGGTAGCAATCAGCCCCAGCATTTT.

This clonotype was seen at least ten times. The gene calls are TRBV7-8 and TRBJ2-1, with D possibly being TRBD1 or TRBD2 (5 bases each). Germline V gives CDR1 SGHVS, CDR2 FQNEAQ. The CDR3 has 16 residues. Trimming removed 5 bases at V and 0 bases at J, with 14 bases between. CDR3 DNA sequence: TGTGCCAGCAGCGGCCGGGGCCCGAGCTCCTACAATGAGCAGTTCTTC. Translation: CASSGRGPSSYNEQFF. The full variable domain, its missing parts supplied by reference TRBV7-8 and TRBJ2-1, is GAGVSQSPRYKVAKRGQDVALRCDPISGHVSLFWYQQALGQGPEFLTYFQNEAQLDKSGLPSDRFFAERPEGSVSTLKIQRTQQEDSAVYLCASSGRGPSSYNEQFFGPGTRLTVL.